What follows describes a single T cell receptor (beta chain). Its antigen is currently unknown. A read error is likely here: a far larger clone is one base away. Every sample yielded at least 7 million isolated PBMCs. The V gene's germline CDR1 is LGHNA and CDR2 YNFKEQ. This CDR3 spans 15 amino acids. This record belongs to a study of blood T cells in healthy people across ages. Findings of the study overall: Higher naive T cell percentage went strongly together with higher TCR beta diversity.

PCR was performed a second time for about 7 to 12 cycles using a sample-barcoded 5' primer and a J-beta primer mix. A single record per CDR3 protein comes from TCRdb applying MiXCR to the 5' RACE reads. The profile shows about 1,600,000 distinct CDR3 sequences, around 39% of them singletons. The V call is TRBV4-2, the J call TRBJ2-7; 9 bases agree with TRBD1. Sequencing was carried out using blood. The clonotype comes from a woman between 18 and 29 years old in good health. The CDR3 protein is CTSSQGQGSSYEQYF. The CDR3 nucleotides read TGTACCAGCAGCCAAGGACAGGGGAGCTCCTACGAGCAGTACTTC.